This passage covers 5 T cell receptor beta chains from one sample sequenced in a study of T-cell memory formation after mild COVID-19. TCRdb called the 5' RACE reads again in MiXCR, with one record for every CDR3 protein. The table shows some 100,000 distinct CDR3 sequences, with roughly 10% occurring only once. The sequencing input was PBMCs or a T cell subset sorted from them (not recorded which). The receptors shown here come from a man aged 18 to 30 who had mild COVID-19 (a few samples of this study predate the infection). Cell type and time point are not known.

In this sample, this clonotype turned up a few times. This sequence joins TRBV4-1 and TRBJ2-7; 8 bases are a match to TRBD2. V shed 0 bases and J 2 bases; nucleotides not matched to a gene: 6. Germline CDR1 reads MGHRA; CDR2 reads YSYEKL. The CDR3 is made up of 16 amino acids. CDR3 coding DNA: TGCGCCAGCAGCCAAGAGGTTCCGGGGGGGGCCTACGAGCAGTACTTC. Translated: CASSQEVPGGAYEQYF.

The CDR3 loop reads CASSYLGTETQYF. The CDR3 nucleotides read TGTGCCAGCAGTTACTTGGGGACGGAGACCCAGTACTTC. The chain joins TRBV6-5 to TRBJ2-5; D may match TRBD1 or TRBD2 (5 bases each). The CDR3 loop spans 13 amino acids. Germline V gene data show CDR1 as MNHEY and CDR2 as SVGAGI. Trimming shortened V by 1 base and J by 5 bases, and 8 bases separated the two germline ends.

This clonotype has more than one count but fewer than ten. The chain carries TRBV5-1 and TRBJ2-1, with TRBD2 as a possible D gene (6 bases). Germline loops: CDR1 SGHRS, CDR2 YFSETQ. This CDR3 comprises 15 residues. The V end was cut by 9 bases, the J end by 2 bases, with 18 bases between. The CDR3, as DNA: TGCGCCACCCCGAGGGGAGCGGGTCCCTACAATGAGCAGTTCTTC. It yields the protein CATPRGAGPYNEQFF.

The chain employs TRBV6-2 or TRBV6-3 and TRBJ2-1; D is possibly TRBD1 (5 bases). The length of the CDR3 is 16 residues. The germline V gene has CDR1 MNHEY and CDR2 SVGEGT. V dropped 7 bases and J dropped 3 bases, with 19 bases sitting between them. The CDR3 loop reads CASTPSSRALYNEQFF. The CDR3 DNA follows: TGTGCCAGCACCCCAAGTAGCAGGGCCCTCTACAATGAGCAGTTCTTC.

Concerning this clonotype: A read error is possible here, since a much larger clone lies one base away. The CDR3 loop reads CASRSLGQLHSGANVLTF. The CDR3 coding sequence is TGTGCCAGCAGGTCCCTCGGACAGTTACACTCTGGGGCCAACGTCCTGACTTTC. V and J are TRBV12-3 or TRBV12-4 and TRBJ2-6; the D gene is possibly TRBD1 (6 bases). Trimming pared 6 bases from V and 0 bases from J, leaving 18 bases between. This CDR3 comprises 18 residues.